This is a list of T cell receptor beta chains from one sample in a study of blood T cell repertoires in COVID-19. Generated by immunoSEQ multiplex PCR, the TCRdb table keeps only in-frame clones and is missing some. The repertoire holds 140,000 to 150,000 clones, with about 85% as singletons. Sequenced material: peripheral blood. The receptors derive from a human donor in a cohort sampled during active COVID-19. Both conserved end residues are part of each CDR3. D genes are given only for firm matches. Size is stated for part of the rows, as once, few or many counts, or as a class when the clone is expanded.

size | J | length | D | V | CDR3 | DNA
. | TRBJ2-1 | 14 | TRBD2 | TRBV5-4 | CASYVAGAYNEQFF | TGTGCCAGCTACGTGGCGGGGGCCTACAATGAGCAGTTCTTC
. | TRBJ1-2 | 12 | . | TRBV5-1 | CASSSPVTGYTF | TGCGCCAGCAGCTCCCCGGTAACTGGCTACACCTTC
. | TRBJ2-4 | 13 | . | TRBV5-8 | CASSLRTENIQYF | TGTGCCAGCAGCTTGCGTACAGAAAACATTCAGTACTTC
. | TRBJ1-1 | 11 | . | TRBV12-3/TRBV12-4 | CASSSRVKRIF | TGTGCCAGCAGTAGCAGAGTCAAGCGGATCTTT
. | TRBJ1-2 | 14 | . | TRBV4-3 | CASSQVRGEDGYTF | TGCGCCAGCAGCCAAGTTCGAGGGGAGGATGGCTACACCTTC
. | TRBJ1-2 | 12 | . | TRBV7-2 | CASSLALSGYTF | TGTGCCAGCAGCTTAGCGCTCAGTGGCTACACCTTC
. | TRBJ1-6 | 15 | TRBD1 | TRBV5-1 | CASSLRTGVNSPLHF | TGCGCCAGCAGCTTGAGGACAGGAGTTAATTCACCCCTCCACTTT
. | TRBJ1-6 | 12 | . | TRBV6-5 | CASSSLRSPLHF | TGTGCCAGCAGCTCCCTTAGATCACCCCTCCACTTT
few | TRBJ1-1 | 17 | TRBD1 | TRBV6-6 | CASSPLPGQRSNTEAFF | TGTGCCAGCAGTCCTCTCCCGGGACAGCGGAGTAACACTGAAGCTTTCTTT
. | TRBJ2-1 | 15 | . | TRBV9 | CASSVIGGPNNEQFF | TGTGCCAGCAGCGTAATCGGGGGGCCTAACAATGAGCAGTTCTTC
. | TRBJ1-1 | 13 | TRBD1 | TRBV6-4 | CASSNRGDTEAFF | TGTGCCAGCAGTAACAGGGGAGATACTGAAGCTTTCTTT
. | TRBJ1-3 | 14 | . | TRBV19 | CASSPRTAGNTIYF | TGTGCCAGTAGTCCAAGGACAGCTGGAAACACCATATATTTT
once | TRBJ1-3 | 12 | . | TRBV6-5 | CASIISGNTIYF | TGTGCCTCCATCATCTCTGGAAACACCATATATTTT
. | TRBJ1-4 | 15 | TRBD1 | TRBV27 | CASRPQGATNEKLFF | TGTGCCAGCAGACCACAGGGGGCAACTAATGAAAAACTGTTTTTT
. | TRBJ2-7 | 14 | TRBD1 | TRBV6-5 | CASSYRDRGYEQYF | TGTGCCAGCAGTTACCGGGACAGGGGTTACGAGCAGTACTTC
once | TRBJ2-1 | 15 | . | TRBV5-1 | CASSPQGPTYNEQFF | TGCGCCAGCAGCCCACAGGGTCCAACCTACAATGAGCAGTTCTTC
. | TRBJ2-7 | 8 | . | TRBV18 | CASFGRGF | TGTGCCAGCTTCGGGCGGGGCTTC
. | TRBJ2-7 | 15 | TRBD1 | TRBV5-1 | CASSLEGTGTYEQYF | TGCGCCAGCAGCTTGGAAGGGACAGGTACCTACGAGCAGTACTTC
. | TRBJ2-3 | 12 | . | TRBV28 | CASSLSGDTQYF | TGTGCCAGCAGCCTCTCGGGGGATACGCAGTATTTT
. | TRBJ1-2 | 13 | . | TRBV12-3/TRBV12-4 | CAASDRANYGYTF | TGTGCCGCAAGCGACAGAGCTAACTATGGCTACACCTTC
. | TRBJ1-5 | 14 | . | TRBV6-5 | CASSPREIGQPQHF | TGTGCCAGCAGCCCCAGGGAAATAGGTCAGCCCCAGCATTTT
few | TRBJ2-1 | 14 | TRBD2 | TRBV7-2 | CASSLPAGGPEQFF | TGTGCCAGCAGCTTACCAGCGGGGGGGCCGGAGCAGTTCTTC
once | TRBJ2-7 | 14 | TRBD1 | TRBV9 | CASSATGTAYEQYF | TGTGCCAGCAGCGCAACTGGGACAGCATACGAGCAGTACTTC
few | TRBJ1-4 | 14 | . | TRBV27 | CAISSTERNEKLFF | TGTGCCATCTCCTCGACGGAGAGGAATGAAAAACTGTTTTTT
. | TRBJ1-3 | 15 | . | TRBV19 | CASSKEGDHGNTIYF | TGTGCCAGTAGTAAAGAAGGAGACCATGGAAACACCATATATTTT
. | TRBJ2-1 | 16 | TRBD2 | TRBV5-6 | CASSDQSRGARGEQFF | TGTGCCAGCAGCGACCAGTCGCGGGGGGCCAGGGGTGAGCAGTTCTTC
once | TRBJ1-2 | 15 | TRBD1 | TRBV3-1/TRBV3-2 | CASSQPWTGGDGYTF | TGTGCCAGCAGCCAACCTTGGACAGGGGGCGATGGCTACACCTTC
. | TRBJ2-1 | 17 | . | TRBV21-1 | CASSKWKGPSSYNEQFF | TGTGCCAGCAGCAAATGGAAGGGGCCCAGCTCCTACAATGAGCAGTTCTTC
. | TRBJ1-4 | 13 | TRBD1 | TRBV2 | CARTGTANEKLFF | TGTGCCAGGACCGGGACAGCGAATGAAAAACTGTTTTTT
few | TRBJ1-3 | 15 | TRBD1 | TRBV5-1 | CASSFTGVAGNTIYF | TGCGCCAGCAGCTTTACAGGGGTAGCTGGAAACACCATATATTTT
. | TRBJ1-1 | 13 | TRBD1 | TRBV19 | CASSRGQGLEAFF | TGTGCCAGTAGTAGAGGACAGGGCCTTGAAGCTTTCTTT
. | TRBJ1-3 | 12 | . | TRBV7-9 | CASSKSGNTIYF | TGTGCCAGCAGCAAATCGGGAAACACCATATATTTT
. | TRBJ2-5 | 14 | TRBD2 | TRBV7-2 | CASTRGGGEETQYF | TGTGCCAGCACCCGGGGTGGGGGGGAAGAGACCCAGTACTTC
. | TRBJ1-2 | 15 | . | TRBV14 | CASSQDTTPAGGYTF | TGTGCCAGCAGCCAAGATACGACCCCCGCGGGTGGCTACACCTTC
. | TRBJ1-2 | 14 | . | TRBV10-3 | CAISQGLLGGGYTF | TGTGCCATCAGCCAGGGACTTCTCGGCGGTGGCTACACCTTC
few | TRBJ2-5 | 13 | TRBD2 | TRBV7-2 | CASGLAGFETQYF | TGTGCCAGCGGACTAGCGGGGTTCGAGACCCAGTACTTC
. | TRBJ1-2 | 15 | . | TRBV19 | CASSIPSSGGYGYTF | TGTGCCAGTAGTATACCTTCATCAGGTGGCTATGGCTACACCTTC
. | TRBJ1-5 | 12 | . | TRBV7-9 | CASSTDNQPQHF | TGTGCCAGCAGCACTGACAATCAGCCCCAGCATTTT
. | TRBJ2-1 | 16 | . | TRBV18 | CASSPPQRGFYNEQFF | TGTGCCAGCTCACCACCGCAGAGGGGGTTTTACAATGAGCAGTTCTTC
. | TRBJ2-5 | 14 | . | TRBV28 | CASSPPGKEETQYF | TGTGCCAGCAGTCCCCCAGGGAAGGAAGAGACCCAGTACTTC
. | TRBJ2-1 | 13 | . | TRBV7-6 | CASSLGGGNEQFF | TGTGCCAGCAGCTTAGGCGGTGGCAATGAGCAGTTCTTC
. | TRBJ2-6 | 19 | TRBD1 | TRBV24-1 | CATEGLGTGPSSGANVLTF | TGTGCCACCGAGGGACTTGGGACAGGGCCCTCATCTGGGGCCAACGTCCTGACTTTC
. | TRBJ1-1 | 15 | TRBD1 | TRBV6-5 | CASRPRQGMNTEAFF | TGTGCCAGCAGACCCAGACAGGGGATGAACACTGAAGCTTTCTTT
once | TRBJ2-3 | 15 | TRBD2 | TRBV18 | CASSSTSGSTDTQYF | TGTGCCAGCTCATCGACTAGCGGAAGCACAGATACGCAGTATTTT
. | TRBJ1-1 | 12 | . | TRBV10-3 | CAISESIAEAFF | TGTGCCATCAGTGAGTCGATTGCGGAAGCTTTCTTT
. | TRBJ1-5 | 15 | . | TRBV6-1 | CASSEGRGGGQPQHF | TGTGCCAGCAGTGAAGGGCGAGGGGGAGGGCAGCCCCAGCATTTT
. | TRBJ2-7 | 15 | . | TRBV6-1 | CASSEVHRGSYEQYF | TGTGCCAGCAGTGAAGTTCACCGAGGATCCTACGAGCAGTACTTC
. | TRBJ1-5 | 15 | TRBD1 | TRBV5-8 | CASSSGTGGDQPQHF | TGTGCCAGCAGCTCCGGGACAGGCGGAGATCAGCCCCAGCATTTT